This T cell receptor (beta chain) came from a study of T cells after yellow fever vaccination. Study-level points and caveats: The bulk population could contribute abundant contaminating clonotypes to FACS-sorted repertoires. Although the secondary response was weaker, it peaked faster, at day 5 versus 15. Most clones from primary vaccination were detected again post-booster (roughly 95% CD4, approximately 90% CD8).

A note on this clonotype: Its specificity is not known.

Germline CDR1 reads MGHRA; CDR2 reads YSYEKL. V lost 9 bases, J lost 0 bases, and 18 bases lay in between. This CDR3 has 16 residues. Researchers made TCR cDNA using 5'RACE template switching, and this step added a universal primer site and UMIs. TCRdb ran MiXCR on the 5' RACE reads and lists one entry per CDR3 protein. The profile shows about 500,000 distinct CDR3 sequences, approximately 16% of them singletons. The chain recombines TRBV4-1 with TRBJ2-1, with D perhaps matching TRBD1 (5 bases). Specimen: PBMCs, collected 5 days after the first yellow fever vaccination. The receptor comes from a man aged 18 to 35 who received the YFV17D yellow fever vaccine. The CDR3 loop is CASSEVGASSYNEQFF. The CDR3 DNA is TGCGCCAGTTCTGAGGTTGGGGCAAGCTCCTACAATGAGCAGTTCTTC.